The source of this T cell receptor beta chain is a study of shared clonotypes between healthy human individuals. On this clone itself: Its antigen is unidentified.

Positively selected for CCR7, the CD45RO-negative cells used as naive CD8 cells excluded terminally differentiated effector memory CD45RA+ cells. Sequenced by immunoSEQ multiplex PCR; TCRdb stores in-frame clones only, minus some. Among around 560,000 clones listed, approximately 95% were seen once. Study-level points and caveats: Naive subsets tended to show greater estimated richness than memory subsets.

Material: naive CD8+ T cells sorted from blood. The receptor was isolated from a woman aged 25 to 39 in good health.

CDR3 sequence (DNA): TGTGCCAGCAGCTTACTTAGCGGACCCTCCTACGAGCAGTACTTC. The encoded protein is CASSLLSGPSYEQYF. The chain employs TRBV7-7 and TRBJ2-7, with TRBD2 as a possible D gene (6 bases). With 2 bases removed from V and 0 bases from J, the gap between germline ends came to 11 bases. Germline CDR1 is SSHAT and CDR2 is FNYEAQ (reference sequence). The length of the CDR3 is 15 residues.